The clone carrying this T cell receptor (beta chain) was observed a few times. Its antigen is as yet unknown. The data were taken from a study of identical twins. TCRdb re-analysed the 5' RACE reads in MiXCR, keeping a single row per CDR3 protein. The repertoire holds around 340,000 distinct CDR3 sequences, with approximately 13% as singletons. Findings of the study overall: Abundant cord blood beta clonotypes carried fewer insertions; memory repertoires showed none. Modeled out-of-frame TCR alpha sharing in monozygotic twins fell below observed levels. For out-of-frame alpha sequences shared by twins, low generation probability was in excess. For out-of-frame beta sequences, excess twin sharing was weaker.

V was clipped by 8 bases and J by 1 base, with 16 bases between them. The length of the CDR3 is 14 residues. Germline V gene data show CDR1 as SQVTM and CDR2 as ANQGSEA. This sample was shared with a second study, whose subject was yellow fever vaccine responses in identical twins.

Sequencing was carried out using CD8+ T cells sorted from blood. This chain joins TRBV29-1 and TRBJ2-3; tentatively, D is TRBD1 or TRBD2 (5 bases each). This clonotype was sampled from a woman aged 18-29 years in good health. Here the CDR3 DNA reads TGCAGCTTAAGGGGAGAAAGCGGCACAGATACGCAGTATTTT. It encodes CSLRGESGTDTQYF.